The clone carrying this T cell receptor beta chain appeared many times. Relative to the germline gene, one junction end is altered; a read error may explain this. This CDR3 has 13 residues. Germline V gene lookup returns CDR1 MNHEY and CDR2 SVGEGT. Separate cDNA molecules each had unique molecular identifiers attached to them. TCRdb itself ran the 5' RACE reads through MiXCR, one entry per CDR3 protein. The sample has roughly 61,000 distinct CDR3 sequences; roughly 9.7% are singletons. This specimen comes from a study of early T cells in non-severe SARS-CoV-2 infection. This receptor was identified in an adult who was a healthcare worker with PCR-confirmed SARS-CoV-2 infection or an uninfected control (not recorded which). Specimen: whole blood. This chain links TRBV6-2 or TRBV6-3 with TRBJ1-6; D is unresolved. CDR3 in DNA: TGCGCCAGCGGTTGGACTCTTAATTCACCCCTCCACTTT. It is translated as CASGWTLNSPLHF.